These T cell receptor beta chains were read from a single sample in a study of T cells after yellow fever vaccination. One entry per CDR3 protein, called by TCRdb with MiXCR from the 5' RACE reads. This sample yields approximately 300,000 distinct CDR3 sequences, of which over 10% are seen a single time; around 0.49% belongs to the top ten. The sample here was CD4+ T cells sorted from PBMCs, taken 45 days after the yellow fever booster vaccination. The receptors derive from a man aged 25-40 years who received the YFV17D yellow fever vaccine. CDR3s include the opening cysteine and the closing phenylalanine or tryptophan. A D gene is named only where the DNA matches it firmly. Size is omitted from some rows. Given values are once, few, many or a class for expanded clones.

CDR3 | DNA | size | J | V | D
CASSVGGQAPWTEAFF | TGTGCCAGCAGCGTAGGCGGACAGGCCCCCTGGACTGAAGCTTTCTTT | NA | TRBJ1-1 | TRBV9 | TRBD1
CSARDREGFATQYF | TGCAGTGCTAGAGATAGGGAGGGTTTTGCCACTCAGTACTTC | NA | TRBJ2-4 | TRBV20-1 | TRBD2
CASRNRRLYNEQFF | TGTGCCAGCAGGAACAGGCGCCTCTACAATGAGCAGTTCTTC | NA | TRBJ2-1 | TRBV6-1 | NA
CASSSQTSLGTQYF | TGTGCCAGCAGTTCCCAAACTAGTTTGGGGACCCAGTACTTC | NA | TRBJ2-5 | TRBV27 | NA
CASSHGTSGRASEDTQYF | TGCGCCAGCAGCCACGGGACTAGCGGGAGGGCCTCGGAAGATACGCAGTATTTT | few | TRBJ2-3 | TRBV4-3 | TRBD2
CASSPSRDSSNEQFF | TGTGCCAGCTCACCTTCCCGGGACAGTTCCAATGAGCAGTTCTTC | NA | TRBJ2-1 | TRBV18 | TRBD1
CASSLTEGGIYGYTF | TGTGCCAGCAGCCTAACAGAGGGTGGGATCTATGGCTACACCTTC | NA | TRBJ1-2 | TRBV13 | NA
CASTPGGGQGELFF | TGTGCCAGCACCCCGGGAGGGGGCCAAGGGGAGCTGTTTTTT | few | TRBJ2-2 | TRBV6-1 | NA
CATRDKNRASYEQYF | TGTGCCACCAGAGATAAAAACAGGGCCTCCTACGAGCAGTACTTC | few | TRBJ2-7 | TRBV15 | NA
CASSWSSYEQYF | TGTGCCAGCAGTTGGAGCTCCTACGAGCAGTACTTC | few | TRBJ2-7 | TRBV12-3/TRBV12-4 | NA
CSAQTGTGISEQYF | TGCAGCGCTCAAACCGGGACAGGGATAAGCGAGCAGTACTTC | NA | TRBJ2-7 | TRBV29-1 | TRBD1
CASGTVRRPQETQYF | TGTGCCAGCGGTACGGTTAGGCGGCCGCAAGAGACCCAGTACTTC | NA | TRBJ2-5 | TRBV27 | NA
CASSTLPGGGPDGTDTQYF | TGTGCCAGCAGTACCCTCCCGGGGGGAGGGCCGGACGGCACAGATACGCAGTATTTT | few | TRBJ2-3 | TRBV28 | TRBD2
CASSLPGRGEQYF | TGTGCCAGCAGTTTACCCGGCCGTGGCGAGCAGTACTTC | few | TRBJ2-7 | TRBV12-3/TRBV12-4 | NA
CASSDTDSYEQYF | TGTGCCAGCAGTGATACAGATTCCTACGAGCAGTACTTC | NA | TRBJ2-7 | TRBV25-1 | NA
CASSAVAGSPYEQYF | TGTGCCAGCAGCGCCGTGGCAGGGAGCCCCTACGAGCAGTACTTC | NA | TRBJ2-7 | TRBV7-6 | NA
CSARWTGGFNQPQHF | TGCAGTGCTAGATGGACAGGGGGCTTCAATCAGCCCCAGCATTTT | few | TRBJ1-5 | TRBV20-1 | TRBD1
CASYPRAGVRTDTQYF | TGTGCCAGCTATCCACGCGCGGGGGTCCGCACAGATACGCAGTATTTT | many | TRBJ2-3 | TRBV6-2/TRBV6-3 | TRBD2